One sample yielded the 23 T cell receptor beta chains listed below, sequenced in a study of T cell clonality in common variable immunodeficiency. Findings of the study overall: Common variable immunodeficiency TCR beta sequences reportedly had fewer deletions and N-nucleotide insertions.

TCRdb keeps only in-frame clones here, not all; method: immunoSEQ multiplex PCR. Found here are under 40,000 clones, no singletons; the ten largest cover roughly 5.4%. The antigens these receptors bind are not known. Sequencing was carried out using peripheral blood mononuclear cells. These receptors came from a human donor with common variable immunodeficiency.

This clone was seen at least ten times. Read data end 3 residues before the CDR3 end; the end is taken from the germline J gene. The chain is built from TRBV13 and TRBJ2-3, with 9 bases matching TRBD1. This CDR3 spans 17 amino acids. Germline values: CDR1 PRHDT, CDR2 FYEKMQ (reference sequence). Trimming at V came to 0 bases and at J to 1 base, leaving 5 bases not matched to a gene. CDR3 bases read: TGTGCCAGCAGCTTAGGTTACAGGGGGCGCCGCACAGATACG. It yields the protein CASSLGYRGRRTDT. Given in full, the CDR3 is CASSLGYRGRRTDTQYF.

This clone was recorded at least ten times. The CDR3 end is not reached by the read, which stops 3 residues before it; the germline J gene fills it in. The chain joins TRBV14 to TRBJ1-1; no reliable D call. CDR1 and CDR2 (germline): SGHDN, FVKESK. This CDR3 comprises 13 residues. The part of the CDR3 DNA that was read is TGTGCCAGCAGCCAAGTGATGCGGGCAGAA. Protein product: CASSQVMRAE. The full CDR3 protein is CASSQVMRAEAFF.

This clone appeared a few times. CDR3 bases read: TGTGCCAGTAGTTCTAGGCCAGGGGTGGATCAGCCC. This sequence encodes CASSSRPGVDQP. The complete CDR3 protein is CASSSRPGVDQPQHF. The V gene is TRBV19, the J gene TRBJ1-5, with TRBD1 as a possible D gene (6 bases). The read finishes 3 residues shy of the CDR3 end, and the germline J gene is used to complete it. This CDR3 is 15 amino acids long. Trimming removed 5 bases from V and 5 bases from J, with 16 bases in between. Germline CDR1 and CDR2: LNHDA and SQIVND (reference sequence).

This clone was detected ten times or more. From the germline J gene comes the end of the CDR3, since the read stops 3 residues before it. The chain links TRBV18 to TRBJ1-1; D perhaps matches TRBD1 (6 bases). This CDR3 has 13 residues. V lost 10 bases to trimming and J lost 6 bases, with 18 bases between them. The germline gives CDR1 KGHSH, CDR2 LQKENI. The CDR3 region is CATRDQGIAEAFF. CDR3 DNA (partial): TGTGCCACCCGAGATCAGGGGATCGCTGAA.

A few counts support this clone. The observed sequence ends 3 residues before the CDR3 terminus, with the missing tail filled in from the germline J gene. The J gene is TRBJ2-1, the V gene TRBV5-4, with 9 bases that match TRBD1. J lost 9 bases, V lost 4 bases, and 8 bases had no gene match. The CDR3 consists of 14 residues. Germline values: CDR1 SGHNT, CDR2 YYREEE (reference sequence). The sequenced CDR3 bases are TGTGCCAGCAGCCCTCTACAGGGGGCGTCTGAG. It is translated as CASSPLQGASE. The CDR3, in full, reads CASSPLQGASEQFF.

In this sample, this clone turned up many times. The CDR3 end is not reached by the read, which stops 3 residues before it; the germline J gene fills it in. The genes are TRBV5-1 and TRBJ2-2; the match to TRBD1 covers 9 bases. The CDR3 totals 16 residues. Germline trimming cut 0 bases from V and 4 bases from J; bases unmatched to any gene: 4. Germline V gene lookup returns CDR1 SGHRS and CDR2 YFSETQ. Incomplete CDR3 DNA: TGCGCCAGCAGCTTGGGGGGGACAGGGACCACCGGGGAG. It encodes CASSLGGTGTTGE. The entire CDR3 sequence reads CASSLGGTGTTGELFF. Full variable domain (remainder filled in from reference TRBV5-1 and TRBJ2-2): KAGVTQTPRYLIKTRGQQVTLSCSPISGHRSVSWYQQTPGQGLQFLFEYFSETQRNKGNFPGRFSGRQFSNSRSEMNVSTLELGDSALYLCASSLGGTGTTGELFFGEGSRLTVL.

This clone has only a few counts. The CDR3 end falls 3 residues outside the read, so it is completed with the germline J gene. V is TRBV7-3 and J is TRBJ2-1; 11 bases map to TRBD2. Trimming removed 2 bases from V and 8 bases from J; junction bases left unmatched: 5. Germline loops: CDR1 SGHTA, CDR2 FQGTGA. The CDR3 has 15 residues. The CDR3 loop is CASSLSNSGGDEQFF. CDR3 DNA (partial): TGTGCCAGCAGCTTATCGAATAGCGGGGGGGATGAG. Complete variable domain (other parts from reference TRBV7-3 and TRBJ2-1): GAGVSQTPSNKVTEKGKYVELRCDPISGHTALYWYRQSLGQGPEFLIYFQGTGAADDSGLPNDRFFAVRPEGSVSTLKIQRTERGDSAVYLCASSLSNSGGDEQFFGPGTRLTVL.

Notes on this clone: The read terminates 3 residues before the CDR3 end, so the remaining end is supplied by the germline J gene. V usage is TRBV2 and J usage is TRBJ2-5, with D perhaps matching TRBD2 (7 bases). The germline V and J ends were trimmed by 4 bases and 4 bases, with 13 bases remaining between them. This CDR3 contains 14 residues. Germline V lookup: CDR1 SNHLY, CDR2 FYNNEI. The CDR3 here is CASSGGGLGETQYF. CDR3 bases read: TGTGCCAGCAGTGGGGGGGGGCTGGGAGAGACC.

This clone was recorded many times. The read gets to within 3 residues of the CDR3 end, and the germline J gene fills in the rest. V gene TRBV29-1 combines with J gene TRBJ1-2; TRBD1 might be the D (5 bases). The CDR3 extends over 15 amino acids. Trimming cost V 6 bases and J 4 bases, with 21 bases left between them. In germline, CDR1 is SQVTM, CDR2 ANQGSEA. The CDR3 sequence is CSVQAGGALSYGYTF. The DNA read from the CDR3 is TGCAGCGTACAAGCGGGAGGGGCTTTGAGCTATGGC.

This clone occurred a few times. With the read ending 3 residues before the CDR3 end, the germline J gene is used to fill in that end. The chain links TRBV18 to TRBJ1-2; TRBD1 might be the D (5 bases). Trimming took off 6 bases at V and 3 bases at J, with 11 bases between the two ends. This CDR3 has 13 amino acids. The V gene's germline CDR1 is KGHSH and CDR2 LQKENI. The CDR3 bases that were read are TGTGCCAGCTCTCCGACAGACGACTATGGC. As protein: CASSPTDDYG. The complete CDR3 reads CASSPTDDYGYTF.

This clone was counted at least ten times. The CDR3 bases that were read are TGCGCCAGCAGCTTGATGGGGGCTGGGGCAACTAATGAAAAA. It specifies CASSLMGAGATNEK. The CDR3 reads in full as CASSLMGAGATNEKLFF. This chain uses TRBV5-1 with TRBJ1-4; maybe TRBD1 (6 bases). The read is 3 residues too short to cover the CDR3 end, so that end is filled in from the germline J gene. This CDR3 is built from 17 residues. V was cut by 1 base and J by 0 bases, with 13 bases left in between. CDR1 and CDR2 from the germline V gene are SGHRS and YFSETQ.

This clone was seen a few times. The read terminates 3 residues before the CDR3 end, so the remaining end is supplied by the germline J gene. The V call is TRBV5-1, the J call TRBJ2-7, with D perhaps matching TRBD1 (6 bases). This CDR3 contains 14 residues. From germline, CDR1 is SGHRS and CDR2 YFSETQ. The V end lost 7 bases, the J end lost 0 bases, and 14 bases lay between the germline ends. This CDR3 reads CASRPEGDSYEQYF. The covered CDR3 bases are TGCGCCAGCCGCCCCGAGGGGGACTCCTACGAG.

Ten or more counts support this clone. The read falls 3 residues short of the CDR3 end, and the missing part is taken from the germline J gene. The chain joins TRBV2 to TRBJ2-3; the match to TRBD2 covers 10 bases. The CDR3 runs 18 residues. CDR1 is SNHLY, CDR2 FYNNEI, per germline. Losses at the gene ends were 5 bases for V and 2 bases for J; bases not matched to a gene: 13. CDR3 loop: CASSTKFSGGPDTDTQYF. The CDR3 DNA, read in part, is TGTGCCAGCAGTACCAAATTTAGCGGGGGGCCCGACACAGATACG.

Note on this clone: The observed sequence ends 3 residues before the CDR3 terminus, with the missing tail filled in from the germline J gene. The chain recombines TRBV5-1 with TRBJ2-3; 9 bases match TRBD2. Germline V gives CDR1 SGHRS, CDR2 YFSETQ. The CDR3 sequence is 17 residues long. Trimming cost V 0 bases and J 1 base; bases outside gene matches: 6. The CDR3 protein is CASSLEASGTGTDTQYF. The part of the CDR3 DNA that was read is TGCGCCAGCAGCTTGGAGGCTAGCGGGACTGGCACAGATACG.

This clone was seen at least ten times. The read terminates 3 residues ahead of where the CDR3 ends, so the germline J gene completes it. This chain uses TRBV5-1 with TRBJ1-4; D is possibly TRBD1 (6 bases). The CDR3 sequence is 15 residues long. From germline, CDR1 is SGHRS and CDR2 YFSETQ. V was cut by 3 bases and J by 3 bases, with 12 bases left in between. CDR3: CASSSGQSSNEKLFF. CDR3 DNA (partial): TGCGCCAGCAGCTCCGGACAGTCTTCTAATGAAAAA.

On this clone itself: The read falls 3 residues short of the CDR3 end, and the missing part is taken from the germline J gene. This chain joins TRBV7-9 and TRBJ2-5, with 12 bases identical to TRBD2. The CDR3 length is 15 residues. Trimming removed 1 base from V and 5 bases from J; junction bases left unmatched: 2. Per the germline V gene, CDR1 is SEHNR and CDR2 is FQNEAQ (reference sequence). CDR3 bases read: TGTGCCAGCAGCTTAGTCACTAGCGGGGGGGAGACC. It codes for CASSLVTSGGET. The whole CDR3 region reads CASSLVTSGGETQYF.

This clone was seen only a few times. The sequence runs out 3 residues before the end of the CDR3; the remainder is reconstructed from the germline J gene. This chain uses TRBV7-7 with TRBJ2-2, with D possibly matching TRBD2 (7 bases). The CDR3 loop spans 16 amino acids. The germline V gene encodes CDR1 SSHAT and CDR2 FNYEAQ (reference sequence). Trimming pared 0 bases from V and 6 bases from J, leaving 14 bases between. The CDR3 loop reads CASSLAIGGLAGELFF. CDR3 DNA (partial): TGTGCCAGCAGCTTAGCGATCGGGGGGCTGGCCGGGGAG.

About this clone itself: Coverage ceases 3 residues before the CDR3 finishes, and the germline J gene fills in the end. The rearrangement joins TRBV19 to TRBJ1-2, with 8 bases matching TRBD1. The germline V gene encodes CDR1 LNHDA and CDR2 SQIVND (reference sequence). The V segment lost 4 bases and the J segment 7 bases; nucleotides outside the gene matches: 8. The CDR3 has 14 amino acids. CDR3 DNA (partial): TGTGCCAGTAGTAGGGACAGGCGCATTGGTGGC. Protein sequence: CASSRDRRIGG. The entire CDR3 protein reads CASSRDRRIGGYTF. Looking up the rest from reference TRBV19 and TRBJ1-2 gives the full variable domain: DGGITQSPKYLFRKEGQNVTLSCEQNLNHDAMYWYRQDPGQGLRLIYYSQIVNDFQKGDIAEGYSVSREKKESFPLTVTSAQKNPTAFYLCASSRDRRIGGYTFGSGTRLTVV.

This clone was observed a handful of times. CDR3 DNA (partial): TGTGCCAGCAGCCGCGGGCTAGCGGGGCCAGAGACC. Its protein product is CASSRGLAGPET. The full CDR3 reads CASSRGLAGPETQYF. V gene TRBV11-1 combines with J gene TRBJ2-5; 9 positions match TRBD2. The sequenced fragment ends 3 residues before the CDR3 boundary, so the rest is inferred from the germline J gene. Germline CDR1 SGHAT, CDR2 FQDESV (reference sequence). CDR3 length: 15 amino acids. V was clipped by 5 bases and J by 4 bases; unmatched bases: 8.

This clone was counted ten times or more. This chain's CDR3 is CASSLNTNNGYTF. CDR3 DNA, as far as it was read: TGTGCCAGCAGCCTAAATACCAATAACGGC. The V and J genes are TRBV11-2 and TRBJ1-2, with D unresolved. The missing CDR3 end, 3 residues past where the read stops, is filled in from the germline J gene. The CDR3 is made up of 13 amino acids. Germline V lookup: CDR1 SGHAT, CDR2 FQNNGV.

Regarding this clone: The read halts 3 residues ahead of the CDR3 end, with the missing end drawn from the germline J gene. This sequence joins TRBV18 and TRBJ2-3; the D gene is possibly TRBD2 (5 bases). With 3 bases removed from V and 0 bases from J, the gap between germline ends came to 13 bases. This CDR3 region has 16 residues. CDR1 and CDR2 (germline): KGHSH, LQKENI. Partial CDR3 DNA: TGTGCCAGCTCACCTAGGGCTGGACTTAGCACAGATACG. Protein: CASSPRAGLSTDT. The CDR3 in its entirety is CASSPRAGLSTDTQYF.

For this clone: The read terminates 3 residues ahead of where the CDR3 ends, so the germline J gene completes it. The chain has TRBV11-2 and TRBJ2-7; D call uncertain. The CDR3 runs to 14 residues. V was shortened by 5 bases and J by 4 bases, with 15 bases between the two germline ends. CDR1 is SGHAT, CDR2 FQNNGV, per germline. The sequenced part of the CDR3 DNA is TGTGCCAGCAGCCACACCCTAGAACCTTACGAG. Its translation is CASSHTLEPYE. The whole CDR3 protein reads CASSHTLEPYEQYF.

This clone was observed a handful of times. The read terminates 3 residues ahead of where the CDR3 ends, so the germline J gene completes it. This chain links TRBV20-1 with TRBJ2-7, with 10 bases fitting TRBD1. The CDR3 has 14 amino acids. After removal of 3 bases from V and 2 bases from J, the junction contained 4 bases not matched to a gene. Germline CDR1 and CDR2: DFQATT and SNEGSKA (reference sequence). The covered CDR3 bases are TGCAGTGCTAGCGGGACAGGGGTTACCTACGAG. It codes for CSASGTGVTYE. The whole CDR3 is CSASGTGVTYEQYF.